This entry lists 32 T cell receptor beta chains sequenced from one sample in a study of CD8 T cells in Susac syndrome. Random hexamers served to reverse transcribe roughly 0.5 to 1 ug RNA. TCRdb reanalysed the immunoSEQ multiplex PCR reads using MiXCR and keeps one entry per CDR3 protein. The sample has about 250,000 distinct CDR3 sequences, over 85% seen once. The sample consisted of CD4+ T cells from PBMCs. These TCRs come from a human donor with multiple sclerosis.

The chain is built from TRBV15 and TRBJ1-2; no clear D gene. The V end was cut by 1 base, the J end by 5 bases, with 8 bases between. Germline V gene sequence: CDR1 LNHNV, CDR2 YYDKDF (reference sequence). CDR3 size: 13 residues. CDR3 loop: CATSRGTGYGYTF. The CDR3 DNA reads TGTGCCACCAGCAGAGGTACGGGGTATGGCTACACCTTC.

The CDR3 nucleotides read TGTGCCACCAGTGATCCCAGGGTGCCATCACAGCCCCAGCATTTT. This codes for CATSDPRVPSQPQHF. The chain couples TRBV24-1 to TRBJ1-5, with D possibly TRBD1 on 5 matching bases. The CDR3 is made up of 15 amino acids. Germline V gene sequence: CDR1 KGHDR, CDR2 SFDVKD. V dropped 3 bases and J dropped 7 bases, with 15 bases sitting between them.

The CDR3 DNA sequence: TGTGCCAGCAGCCGGGTTGCAACTAATGAAAAACTGTTTTTT. Residues: CASSRVATNEKLFF. The chain carries TRBV3-1 and TRBJ1-4; D is undetermined. The CDR3 has 14 amino acids. V lost 4 bases and J lost 0, with 6 bases in between. The germline CDR1 and CDR2 sequences are LGHDT and YNNKEL (reference sequence).

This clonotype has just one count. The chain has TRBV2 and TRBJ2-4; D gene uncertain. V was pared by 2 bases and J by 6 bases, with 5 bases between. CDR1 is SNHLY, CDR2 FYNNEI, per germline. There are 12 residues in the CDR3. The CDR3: CASSEMGNIQYF. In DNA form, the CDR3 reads TGTGCCAGCAGTGAAATGGGAAACATTCAGTACTTC.

For the CDR3, the DNA is TGTGCCAGCAGTTCGACGGGACTAGCGGGGGGCGGAGATACGCAGTATTTT. Encoded protein: CASSSTGLAGGGDTQYF. The V gene is TRBV12-3 or TRBV12-4, the J gene TRBJ2-3; 15 bases agree with TRBD2. J gave up 5 bases and V 4 bases, and 7 bases lay outside the gene matches. The length of the CDR3 is 17 residues.

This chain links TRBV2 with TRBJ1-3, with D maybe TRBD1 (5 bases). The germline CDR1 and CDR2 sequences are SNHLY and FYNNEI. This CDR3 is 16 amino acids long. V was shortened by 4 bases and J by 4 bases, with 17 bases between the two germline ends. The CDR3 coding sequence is TGTGCCAGCAGTGTCCGACAGTCCCTCGGGGGAAACACCATATATTTT. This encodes CASSVRQSLGGNTIYF.

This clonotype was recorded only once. CDR3 residues: CATSDVTGKLFF. In nucleotides, the CDR3 is TGTGCCACCAGTGATGTCACCGGGAAACTGTTTTTT. This sequence joins TRBV24-1 and TRBJ1-4; no clear D. The germline CDR1 and CDR2 sequences are KGHDR and SFDVKD. This CDR3 has 12 residues. V shed 3 bases and J shed 11 bases, with 9 bases lying between them.

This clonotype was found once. The CDR3 DNA is TGCAGCGCTCCCCGCCTGACAGCAAGCCGCTCCTACAATGAGCAGTTCTTC. This encodes CSAPRLTASRSYNEQFF. The chain employs TRBV29-1 and TRBJ2-1; D is possibly TRBD1 (5 bases). Per germline, CDR1 SQVTM and CDR2 ANQGSEA. V was trimmed by 7 bases and J by 0 bases, leaving 22 bases between them. The CDR3 length is 17 residues.

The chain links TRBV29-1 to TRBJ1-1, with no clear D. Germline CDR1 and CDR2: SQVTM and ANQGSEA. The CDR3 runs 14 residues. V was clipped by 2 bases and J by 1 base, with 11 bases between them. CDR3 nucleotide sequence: TGCAGCGTTGAACTACCCCCCCCGAACACTGAAGCTTTCTTT. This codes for CSVELPPPNTEAFF.

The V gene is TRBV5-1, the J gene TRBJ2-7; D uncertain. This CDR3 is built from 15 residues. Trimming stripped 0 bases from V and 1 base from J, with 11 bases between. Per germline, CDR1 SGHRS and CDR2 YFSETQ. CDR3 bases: TGCGCCAGCAGCTTGGCCCCGACGGCTTCCTACGAGCAGTACTTC. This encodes CASSLAPTASYEQYF.

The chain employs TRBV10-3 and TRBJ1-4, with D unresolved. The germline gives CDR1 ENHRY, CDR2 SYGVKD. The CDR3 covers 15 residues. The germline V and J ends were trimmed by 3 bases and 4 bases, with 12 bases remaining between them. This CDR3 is CAISEVQEGNEKLFF. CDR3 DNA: TGTGCCATCAGTGAAGTTCAAGAGGGTAATGAAAAACTGTTTTTT.

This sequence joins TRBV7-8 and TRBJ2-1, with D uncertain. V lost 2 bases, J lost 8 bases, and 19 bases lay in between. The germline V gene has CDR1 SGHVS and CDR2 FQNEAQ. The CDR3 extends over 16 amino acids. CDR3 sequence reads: CASSLRGRLSSHEQFF. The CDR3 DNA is TGTGCCAGCAGCTTAAGAGGCAGACTCTCCAGCCATGAGCAGTTCTTC.

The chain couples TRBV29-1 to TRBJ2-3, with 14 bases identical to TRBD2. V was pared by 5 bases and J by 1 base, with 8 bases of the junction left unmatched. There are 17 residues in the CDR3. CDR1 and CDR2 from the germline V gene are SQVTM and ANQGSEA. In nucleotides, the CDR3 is TGCAGCGTTCGGACTAGCGGGAGGAGCGAGGGCACAGATACGCAGTATTTT. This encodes CSVRTSGRSEGTDTQYF.

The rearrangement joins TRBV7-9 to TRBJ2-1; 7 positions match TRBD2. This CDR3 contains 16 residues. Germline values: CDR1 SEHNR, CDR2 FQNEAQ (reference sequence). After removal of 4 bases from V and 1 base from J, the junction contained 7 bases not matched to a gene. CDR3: CASSSTSKKSYNEQFF. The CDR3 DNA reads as TGTGCCAGCAGCTCGACTAGCAAGAAGTCCTACAATGAGCAGTTCTTC.

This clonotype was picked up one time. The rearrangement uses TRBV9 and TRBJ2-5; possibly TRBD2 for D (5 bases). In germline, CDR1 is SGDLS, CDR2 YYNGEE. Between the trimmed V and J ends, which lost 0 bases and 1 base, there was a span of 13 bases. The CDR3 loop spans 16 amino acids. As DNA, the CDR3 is TGTGCCAGCAGCGTAGGCCCAGCGGCAAGCCAAGAGACCCAGTACTTC. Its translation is CASSVGPAASQETQYF.

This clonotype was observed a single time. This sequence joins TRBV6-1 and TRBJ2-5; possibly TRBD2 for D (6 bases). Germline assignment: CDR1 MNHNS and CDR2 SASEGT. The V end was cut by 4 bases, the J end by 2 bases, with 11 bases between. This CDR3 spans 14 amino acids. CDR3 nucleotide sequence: TGTGCCAGCAGTGGGGCGGGGTCACAAGAGACCCAGTACTTC. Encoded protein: CASSGAGSQETQYF.

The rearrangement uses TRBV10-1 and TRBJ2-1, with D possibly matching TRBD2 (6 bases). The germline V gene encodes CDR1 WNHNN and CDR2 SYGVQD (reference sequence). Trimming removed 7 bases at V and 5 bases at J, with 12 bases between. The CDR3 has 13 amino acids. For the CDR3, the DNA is TGCGCCAGCATCGTGGGGGGTCACAATGAGCAGTTCTTC. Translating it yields CASIVGGHNEQFF.

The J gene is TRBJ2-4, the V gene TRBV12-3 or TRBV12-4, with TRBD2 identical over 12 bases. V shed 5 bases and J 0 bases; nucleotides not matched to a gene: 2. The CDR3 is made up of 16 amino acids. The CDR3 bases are TGTGCCAGCAGTCAGGGACTAGCGGGAGCCAAAAACATTCAGTACTTC. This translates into CASSQGLAGAKNIQYF.

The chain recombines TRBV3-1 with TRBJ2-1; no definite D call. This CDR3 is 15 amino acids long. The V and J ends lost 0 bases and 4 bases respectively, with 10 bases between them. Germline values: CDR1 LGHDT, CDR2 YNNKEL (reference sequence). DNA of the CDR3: TGTGCCAGCAGCCAAGAGGTCACCCGGTACAATGAGCAGTTCTTC. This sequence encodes CASSQEVTRYNEQFF.

The CDR3 loop is CASSQDGGFPNYGYTF. DNA of the CDR3: TGCGCCAGCAGCCAAGATGGGGGTTTCCCTAACTATGGCTACACCTTC. The rearrangement uses TRBV4-1 and TRBJ1-2; D may be TRBD1 (5 bases). The CDR3 consists of 16 residues. Germline assignment: CDR1 MGHRA and CDR2 YSYEKL. Trimming cost V 0 bases and J 0 bases, with 11 bases left between them.

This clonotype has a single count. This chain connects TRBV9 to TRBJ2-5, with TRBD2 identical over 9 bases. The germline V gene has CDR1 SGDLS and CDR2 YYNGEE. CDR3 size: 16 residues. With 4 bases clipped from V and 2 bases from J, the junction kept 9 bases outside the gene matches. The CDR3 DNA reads TGTGCCAGCAGCATAACTAGCGGGTTGTCTCAAGAGACCCAGTACTTC. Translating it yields CASSITSGLSQETQYF.

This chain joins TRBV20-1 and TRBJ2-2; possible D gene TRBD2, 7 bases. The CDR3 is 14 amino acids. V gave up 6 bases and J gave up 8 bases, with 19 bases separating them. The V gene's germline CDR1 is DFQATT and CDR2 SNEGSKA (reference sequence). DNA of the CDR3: TGCAGTGCAAACTCCGCGGGGGCGCTTGGGGAGCTGTTTTTT. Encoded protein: CSANSAGALGELFF.

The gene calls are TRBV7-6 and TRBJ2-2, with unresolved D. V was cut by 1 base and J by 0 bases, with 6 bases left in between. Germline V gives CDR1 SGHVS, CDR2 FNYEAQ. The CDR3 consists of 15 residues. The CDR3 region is CASSLGVPNTGELFF. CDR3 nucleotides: TGTGCCAGCAGCTTAGGCGTACCGAACACCGGGGAGCTGTTTTTT. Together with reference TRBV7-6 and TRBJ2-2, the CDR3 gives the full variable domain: GAGVSQSPRYKVTKRGQDVALRCDPISGHVSLYWYRQALGQGPEFLTYFNYEAQQDKSGLPNDRFSAERPEGSISTLTIQRTEQRDSAMYRCASSLGVPNTGELFFGEGSRLTVL.

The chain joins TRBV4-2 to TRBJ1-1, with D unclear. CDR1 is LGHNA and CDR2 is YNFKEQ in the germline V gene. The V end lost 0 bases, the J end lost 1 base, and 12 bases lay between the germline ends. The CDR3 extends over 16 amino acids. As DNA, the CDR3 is TGTGCCAGCAGCCAAGATCTTGGAGTACAGAACACTGAAGCTTTCTTT. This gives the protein CASSQDLGVQNTEAFF.

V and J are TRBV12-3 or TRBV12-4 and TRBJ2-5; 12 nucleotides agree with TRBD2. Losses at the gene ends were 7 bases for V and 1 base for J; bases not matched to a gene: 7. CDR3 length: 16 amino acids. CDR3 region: CASKTTSGGPQETQYF. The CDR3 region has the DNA TGTGCCAGCAAGACAACTAGCGGGGGGCCCCAAGAGACCCAGTACTTC.

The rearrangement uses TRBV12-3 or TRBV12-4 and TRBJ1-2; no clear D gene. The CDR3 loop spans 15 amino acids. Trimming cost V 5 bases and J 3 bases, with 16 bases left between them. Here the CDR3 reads CASSPPDSTYYGYTF. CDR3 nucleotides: TGTGCCAGCAGTCCCCCGGACTCGACCTACTATGGCTACACCTTC.

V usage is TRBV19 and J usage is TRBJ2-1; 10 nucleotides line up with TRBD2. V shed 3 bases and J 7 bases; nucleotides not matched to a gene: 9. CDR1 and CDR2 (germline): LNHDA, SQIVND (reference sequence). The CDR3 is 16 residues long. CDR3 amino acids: CASSMTGTSVGNEQFF. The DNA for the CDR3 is TGTGCCAGTAGTATGACCGGGACTAGCGTCGGAAATGAGCAGTTCTTC.

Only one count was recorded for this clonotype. CDR3 sequence (DNA): TGTGCCAGCAGCCCCCAGCGGGGGGGTCTTCCGGATACGCAGTATTTT. Its protein is CASSPQRGGLPDTQYF. The rearrangement joins TRBV5-4 to TRBJ2-3; 10 bases agree with TRBD2. CDR1 is SGHNT and CDR2 is YYREEE in the germline V gene (reference sequence). J was trimmed by 6 bases and V by 4 bases; bases with no gene match: 11. The length of the CDR3 is 16 residues. The full variable domain, its missing parts supplied by reference TRBV5-4 and TRBJ2-3, is ETGVTQSPTHLIKTRGQQVTLRCSSQSGHNTVSWYQQALGQGPQFIFQYYREEENGRGNFPPRFSGLQFPNYSSELNVNALELDDSALYLCASSPQRGGLPDTQYFGPGTRLTVL.

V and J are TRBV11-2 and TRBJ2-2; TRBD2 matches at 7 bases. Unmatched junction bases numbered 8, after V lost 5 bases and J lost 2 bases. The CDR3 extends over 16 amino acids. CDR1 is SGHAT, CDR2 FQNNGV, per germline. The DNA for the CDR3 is TGTGCCAGCAGCCCCCAAGGGAGGGCAAACACCGGGGAGCTGTTTTTT. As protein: CASSPQGRANTGELFF.

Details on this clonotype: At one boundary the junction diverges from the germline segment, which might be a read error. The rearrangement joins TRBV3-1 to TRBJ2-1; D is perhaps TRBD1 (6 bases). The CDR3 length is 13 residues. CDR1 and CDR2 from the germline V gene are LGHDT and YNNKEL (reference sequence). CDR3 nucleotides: TGTGCCGGCAGCCAGGACACAGGGAATGAGCAGTTCTTC. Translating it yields CAGSQDTGNEQFF.

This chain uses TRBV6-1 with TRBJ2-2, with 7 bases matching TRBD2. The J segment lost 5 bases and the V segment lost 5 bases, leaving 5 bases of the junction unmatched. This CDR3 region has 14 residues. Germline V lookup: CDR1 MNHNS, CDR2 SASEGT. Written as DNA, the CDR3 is TGTGCCAGCAGTCTCTCAGCGGGGACCGGGGAGCTGTTTTTT. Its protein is CASSLSAGTGELFF.

This CDR3 is CSVEQGAYGYTF. The CDR3 nucleotides read TGCAGCGTTGAACAGGGTGCCTATGGCTACACCTTC. This chain joins TRBV29-1 and TRBJ1-2; tentatively, D is TRBD1 (5 bases). Trimming cost V 2 bases and J 4 bases, with 8 bases left between them. The CDR3 sequence is 12 residues long. Germline CDR1 and CDR2: SQVTM and ANQGSEA.